This TCR beta chain was observed in a study of T cell responses to AZD1222 COVID-19 vaccine. The wider study: Second doses at about 4 or about 12 weeks were pooled. Overall study results and limits: Per reports, nearly half of all spike-specific TCRs target regions that are unmutated in variants.

TCRdb's table, derived via immunoSEQ multiplex PCR, lists solely in-frame clones and lacks some. The sample carries approximately 67,000 clones, about nine tenths recorded once. On this clone itself: Its target is unknown.

CDR3 size: 16 residues. Germline-derived CDR1 and CDR2 are MGHRA and YSYEKL. With 0 bases removed from V and 3 bases from J, the gap between germline ends came to 12 bases. This clonotype originated in an adult in good health. Specimen: peripheral blood, collected on day 0 of AZD1222 vaccination. V is TRBV4-1 and J is TRBJ1-5; a possible D gene is TRBD1 (5 bases). The CDR3 reads CASSQELGRDNQPQHF. CDR3 in DNA: TGCGCCAGCAGCCAAGAATTGGGCAGGGACAATCAGCCCCAGCATTTT.